This T cell receptor (beta chain) was documented in a study of blood T cell repertoires in COVID-19. Across the whole study: Sites in the United States, Italy and Spain provided acute and convalescent COVID-19 samples.

This CDR3 contains 14 residues. The V gene's germline CDR1 is WSHSY and CDR2 SAAADI. J was trimmed by 5 bases and V by 3 bases; bases with no gene match: 2. Living in 24 US areas, the participants were between roughly 18 and 89 years of age. Membership in each cohort depended on participant-reported clinical history. Original analysis: For nucleated cells, counts were estimated from reference gene primer amplification. Measured with immunoSEQ multiplex PCR; TCRdb has only the in-frame clones, and not every one. That table supplies the V and J calls and clone size; D and trimming were determined from the DNA. Of around 480,000 clones listed, roughly nine tenths were seen once; the top ten hold approximately 0.7%.

The V and J genes are TRBV10-2 and TRBJ2-7; TRBD1 agrees at 12 bases. Sequenced sample: PBMCs or T cells enriched from blood (not recorded which). The TCR comes from a woman aged 18-35 years who had recovered from COVID-19. The CDR3 DNA reads as TGCGCCAGCAGTGAAGGGACAGGGGGCCACGAGCAGTACTTC. This gives the protein CASSEGTGGHEQYF.